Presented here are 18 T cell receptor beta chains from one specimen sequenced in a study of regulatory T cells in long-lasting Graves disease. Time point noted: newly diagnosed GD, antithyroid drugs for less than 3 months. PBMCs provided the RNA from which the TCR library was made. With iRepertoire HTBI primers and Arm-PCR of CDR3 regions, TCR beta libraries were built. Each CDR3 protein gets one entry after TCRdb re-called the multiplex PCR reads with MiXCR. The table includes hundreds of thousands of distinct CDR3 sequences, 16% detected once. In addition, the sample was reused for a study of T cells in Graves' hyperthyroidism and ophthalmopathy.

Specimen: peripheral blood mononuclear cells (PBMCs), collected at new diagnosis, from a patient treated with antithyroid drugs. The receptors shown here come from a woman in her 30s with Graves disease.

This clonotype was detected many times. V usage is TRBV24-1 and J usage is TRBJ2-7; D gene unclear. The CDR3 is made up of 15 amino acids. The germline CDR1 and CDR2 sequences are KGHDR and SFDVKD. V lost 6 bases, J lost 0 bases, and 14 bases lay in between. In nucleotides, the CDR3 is TGTGCCACCAGTCCGACCAAAGGGAACTCCTACGAGCAGTACTTC. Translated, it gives CATSPTKGNSYEQYF.

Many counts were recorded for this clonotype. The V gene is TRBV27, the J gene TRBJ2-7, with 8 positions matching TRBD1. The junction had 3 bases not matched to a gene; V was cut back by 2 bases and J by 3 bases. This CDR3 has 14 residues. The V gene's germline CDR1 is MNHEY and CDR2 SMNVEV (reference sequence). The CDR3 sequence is CASSLKDRVYEQYF. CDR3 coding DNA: TGTGCCAGCAGTTTAAAGGACAGGGTCTACGAGCAGTACTTC.

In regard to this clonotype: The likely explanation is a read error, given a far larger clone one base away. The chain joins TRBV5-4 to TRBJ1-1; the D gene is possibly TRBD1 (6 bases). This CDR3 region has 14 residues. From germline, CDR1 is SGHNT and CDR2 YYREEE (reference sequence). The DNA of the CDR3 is TGCGCCAGCAAAGTGGGACATACGAACACTGAAGCTTTCTTT. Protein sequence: CASKVGHTNTEAFF.

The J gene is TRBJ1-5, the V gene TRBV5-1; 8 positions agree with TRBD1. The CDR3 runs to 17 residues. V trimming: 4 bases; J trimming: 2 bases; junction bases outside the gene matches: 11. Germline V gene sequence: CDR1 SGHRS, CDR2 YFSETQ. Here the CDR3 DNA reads TGCGCCAGCAGCGGCGGACCCCAGGGGGCTCGCAATCAGCCCCAGCATTTT. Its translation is CASSGGPQGARNQPQHF.

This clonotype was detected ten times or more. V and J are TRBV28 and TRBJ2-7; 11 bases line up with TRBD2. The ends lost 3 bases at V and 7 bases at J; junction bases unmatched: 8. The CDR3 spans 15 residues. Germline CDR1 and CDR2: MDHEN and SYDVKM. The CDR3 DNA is TGTGCCAGCAGTTTGGTAGCGGGAGGGCTGGAAGAGCAGTACTTC. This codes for CASSLVAGGLEEQYF.

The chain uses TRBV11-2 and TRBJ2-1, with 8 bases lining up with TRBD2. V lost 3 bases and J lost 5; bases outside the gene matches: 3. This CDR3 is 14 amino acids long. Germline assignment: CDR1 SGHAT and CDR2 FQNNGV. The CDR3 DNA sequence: TGTGCCAGCAGCTTTGAAGCGGGAGACAATGAGCAGTTCTTC. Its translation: CASSFEAGDNEQFF.

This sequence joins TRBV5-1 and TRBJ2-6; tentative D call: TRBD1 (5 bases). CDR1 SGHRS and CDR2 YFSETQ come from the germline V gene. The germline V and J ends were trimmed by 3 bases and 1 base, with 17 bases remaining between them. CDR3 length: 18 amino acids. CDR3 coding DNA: TGCGCCAGCAGCTCGGGTTCAGGGATAGATTCTGGGGCCAACGTCCTGACTTTC. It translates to CASSSGSGIDSGANVLTF.

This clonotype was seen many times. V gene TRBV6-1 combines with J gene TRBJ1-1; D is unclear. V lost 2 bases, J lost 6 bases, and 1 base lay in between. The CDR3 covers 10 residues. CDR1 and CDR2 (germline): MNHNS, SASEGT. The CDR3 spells CASSEPEAFF. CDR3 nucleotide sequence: TGTGCCAGCAGTGAACCTGAAGCTTTCTTT.

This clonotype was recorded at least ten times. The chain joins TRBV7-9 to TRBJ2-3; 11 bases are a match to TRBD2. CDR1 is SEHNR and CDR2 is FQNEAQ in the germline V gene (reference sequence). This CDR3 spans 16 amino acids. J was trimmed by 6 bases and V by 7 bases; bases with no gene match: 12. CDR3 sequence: CASNGWTSGLGDTQYF. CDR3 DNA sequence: TGTGCCAGCAACGGGTGGACTAGCGGGCTTGGGGATACGCAGTATTTT.

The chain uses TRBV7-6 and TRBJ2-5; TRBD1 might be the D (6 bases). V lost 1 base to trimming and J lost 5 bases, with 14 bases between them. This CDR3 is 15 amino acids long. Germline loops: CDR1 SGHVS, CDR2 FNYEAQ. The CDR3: CASSLEVRGMETQYF. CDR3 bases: TGTGCCAGCAGCTTAGAGGTCAGGGGAATGGAGACCCAGTACTTC.

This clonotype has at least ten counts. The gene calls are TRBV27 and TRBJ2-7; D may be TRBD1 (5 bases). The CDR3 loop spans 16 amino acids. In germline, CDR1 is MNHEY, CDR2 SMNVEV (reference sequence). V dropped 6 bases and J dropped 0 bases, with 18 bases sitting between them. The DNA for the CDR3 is TGTGCCAGCAGAGGGGTAGGGGCTGTAAGCTCCTACGAGCAGTACTTC. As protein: CASRGVGAVSSYEQYF.

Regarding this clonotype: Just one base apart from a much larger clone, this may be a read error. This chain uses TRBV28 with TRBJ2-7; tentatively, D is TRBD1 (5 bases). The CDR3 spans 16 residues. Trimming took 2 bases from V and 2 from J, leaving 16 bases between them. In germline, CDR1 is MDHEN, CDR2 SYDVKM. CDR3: CASSLGAYRSPYEQYF. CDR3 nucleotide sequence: TGTGCCAGCAGTTTAGGGGCTTACAGGAGCCCCTACGAGCAGTACTTC.

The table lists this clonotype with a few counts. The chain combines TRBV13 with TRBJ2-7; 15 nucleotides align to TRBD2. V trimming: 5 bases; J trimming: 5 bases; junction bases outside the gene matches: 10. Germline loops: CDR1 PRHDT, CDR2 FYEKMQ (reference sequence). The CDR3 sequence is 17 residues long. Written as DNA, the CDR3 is TGTGCCAGCAGCCGTGGACTAGCGGGAGGGACGACTGACGAGCAGTACTTC. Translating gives CASSRGLAGGTTDEQYF.

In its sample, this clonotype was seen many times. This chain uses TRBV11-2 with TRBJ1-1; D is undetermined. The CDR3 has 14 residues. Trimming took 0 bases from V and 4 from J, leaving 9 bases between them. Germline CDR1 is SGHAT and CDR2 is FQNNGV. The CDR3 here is CASSLDLISTEAFF. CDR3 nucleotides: TGTGCCAGCAGCTTAGATCTGATCAGCACTGAAGCTTTCTTT.

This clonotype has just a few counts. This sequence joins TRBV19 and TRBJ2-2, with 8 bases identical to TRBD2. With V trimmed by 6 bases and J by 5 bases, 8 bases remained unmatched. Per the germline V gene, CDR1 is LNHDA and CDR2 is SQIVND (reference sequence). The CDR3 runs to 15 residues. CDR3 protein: CASSPPSGSTGELFF. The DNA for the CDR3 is TGTGCCAGTAGCCCCCCAAGCGGGAGTACCGGGGAGCTGTTTTTT.

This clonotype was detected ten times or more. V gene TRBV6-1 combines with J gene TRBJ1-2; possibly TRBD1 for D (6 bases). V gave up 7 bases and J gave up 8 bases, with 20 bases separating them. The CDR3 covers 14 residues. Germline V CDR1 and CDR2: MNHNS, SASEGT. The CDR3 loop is CASTNGGPGDGYTF. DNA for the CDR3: TGTGCCAGCACAAACGGGGGCCCAGGAGACGGCTACACCTTC.

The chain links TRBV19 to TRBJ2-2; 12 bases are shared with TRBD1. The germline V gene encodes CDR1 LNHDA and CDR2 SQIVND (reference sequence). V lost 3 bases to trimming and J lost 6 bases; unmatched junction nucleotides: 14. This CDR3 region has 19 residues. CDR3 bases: TGTGCCAGTAGTATCGCAGTGTTTAGGGGACAGGGGGCGTCCGGGGAGCTGTTTTTT. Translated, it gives CASSIAVFRGQGASGELFF.

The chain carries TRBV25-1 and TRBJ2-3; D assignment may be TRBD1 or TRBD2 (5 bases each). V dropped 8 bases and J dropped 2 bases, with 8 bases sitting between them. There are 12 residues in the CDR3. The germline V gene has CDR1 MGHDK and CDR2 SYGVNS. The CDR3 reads CASGTYTDTQYF. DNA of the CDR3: TGTGCCAGCGGGACCTACACAGATACGCAGTATTTT.